This T cell receptor beta chain was observed in a study of cytomegalovirus exposure and HLA in healthy donors. V shed 2 bases and J shed 4 bases, with 18 bases lying between them. Germline V CDR1 and CDR2: SGHRS, YFSETQ. This CDR3 is 16 amino acids long. The PCR employed 60 Vbeta primers together with 13 Jbeta primers. Libraries were prepared by immunoSEQ multiplex PCR; TCRdb keeps only in-frame clonotypes and omits some of them. The table includes 95,000 to 150,000 clones, approximately 67% detected once. The V call is TRBV5-1, the J call TRBJ1-1, with no clear D. The sequence was collected from a man between 18 and 29 years old in good health and CMV-seronegative. The sequenced sample was PBMCs. The DNA of the CDR3 is TGCGCCAGCAGCTTTACCTCGGTGGCCCGAGGCACTGAAGCTTTCTTT. Its protein is CASSFTSVARGTEAFF.